A selection of T cell receptor beta chains follows, all from one sample in a study of cytomegalovirus exposure and HLA in healthy donors. The protocol was immunoSEQ multiplex PCR, while the TCRdb copy is restricted to in-frame clones and leaves out a portion. The sample shows some 150,000 clones, roughly four fifths of them seen only once. Material for sequencing was PBMCs. All receptors come from a male donor in good health and CMV-seronegative. Both conserved end residues are part of each CDR3. Fields, in order: J gene, D gene, clone size, V gene, CDR3 protein, CDR3 DNA. D genes are given only for firm matches. Size tells how often a clone was seen (once, few, many) or the class of an expanded clone, and some rows leave it out.

j_gene: TRBJ2-3; d_gene: -; abundance: -; v_gene: TRBV9; CDR3aa: CASSVGQGTSTDTQYF; CDR3nt: TGTGCCAGCAGCGTAGGCCAGGGTACTAGCACAGATACGCAGTATTTT
j_gene: TRBJ2-5; d_gene: -; abundance: -; v_gene: TRBV4-1; CDR3aa: CASSQGASPGVFRETQYF; CDR3nt: TGCGCCAGCAGCCAAGGAGCTTCGCCAGGGGTGTTTCGGGAGACCCAGTACTTC
j_gene: TRBJ1-1; d_gene: TRBD1; abundance: -; v_gene: TRBV5-1; CDR3aa: CASSLATGTGEAFF; CDR3nt: TGCGCCAGCAGCTTAGCGACAGGGACGGGTGAAGCTTTCTTT
j_gene: TRBJ1-5; d_gene: -; abundance: -; v_gene: TRBV30; CDR3aa: CAWRGDTSNQPQHF; CDR3nt: TGTGCCTGGAGGGGGGACACTAGCAATCAGCCCCAGCATTTT
j_gene: TRBJ2-1; d_gene: -; abundance: -; v_gene: TRBV11-2; CDR3aa: CASSPGWGGSSYNEQFF; CDR3nt: TGTGCCAGCAGCCCCGGGTGGGGTGGGAGCTCCTACAATGAGCAGTTCTTC
j_gene: TRBJ2-1; d_gene: -; abundance: few; v_gene: TRBV11-3; CDR3aa: CASSLPSRYPGANNEQFF; CDR3nt: TGTGCCAGCAGCTTACCCTCGAGGTATCCGGGAGCTAACAATGAGCAGTTCTTC
j_gene: TRBJ2-3; d_gene: TRBD1; abundance: -; v_gene: TRBV2; CDR3aa: CASSGHRGAPTDTQYF; CDR3nt: TGTGCCAGCAGTGGGCACAGGGGAGCCCCCACAGATACGCAGTATTTT
j_gene: TRBJ1-3; d_gene: -; abundance: -; v_gene: TRBV28; CDR3aa: CASSPRFSGNTIYF; CDR3nt: TGTGCCAGCAGCCCTCGGTTTTCTGGAAACACCATATATTTT
j_gene: TRBJ1-1; d_gene: -; abundance: -; v_gene: TRBV5-6; CDR3aa: CASSLGGVTGAFF; CDR3nt: TGTGCCAGCAGCTTGGGGGGGGTGACTGGGGCTTTCTTT
j_gene: TRBJ2-7; d_gene: -; abundance: -; v_gene: TRBV27; CDR3aa: CASIGGQDSYEQYF; CDR3nt: TGTGCCAGCATAGGGGGTCAGGACTCCTACGAGCAGTACTTC
j_gene: TRBJ2-7; d_gene: TRBD2; abundance: -; v_gene: TRBV6-5; CDR3aa: CASRTGLATFEQYF; CDR3nt: TGTGCCAGCAGGACGGGACTAGCGACATTCGAGCAGTACTTC
j_gene: TRBJ2-7; d_gene: TRBD2; abundance: -; v_gene: TRBV28; CDR3aa: CASSSEQLAGTYEQYF; CDR3nt: TGTGCCAGCAGTTCGGAACAACTAGCGGGAACTTACGAGCAGTACTTC
j_gene: TRBJ2-7; d_gene: -; abundance: few; v_gene: TRBV9; CDR3aa: CASSARTSPYEQYF; CDR3nt: TGTGCCAGCAGCGCCCGGACTTCCCCCTACGAGCAGTACTTC
j_gene: TRBJ2-1; d_gene: TRBD1; abundance: -; v_gene: TRBV4-1; CDR3aa: CASSQHRGPSYNEQFF; CDR3nt: TGCGCCAGCAGCCAACACAGGGGCCCTTCCTACAATGAGCAGTTCTTC
j_gene: TRBJ1-1; d_gene: -; abundance: -; v_gene: TRBV18; CDR3aa: CASSNSGGAETEAFF; CDR3nt: TGTGCCAGCTCCAATTCGGGGGGCGCGGAAACTGAAGCTTTCTTT
j_gene: TRBJ1-2; d_gene: -; abundance: -; v_gene: TRBV6-1; CDR3aa: CASSEESVWAGAQGYTF; CDR3nt: TGTGCCAGCAGTGAAGAATCCGTGTGGGCGGGGGCTCAAGGCTACACCTTC
j_gene: TRBJ2-7; d_gene: TRBD1; abundance: -; v_gene: TRBV7-6; CDR3aa: CASSSRTGTYEQYF; CDR3nt: TGTGCCAGCAGCTCTAGGACAGGGACCTACGAGCAGTACTTC
j_gene: TRBJ1-1; d_gene: -; abundance: -; v_gene: TRBV19; CDR3aa: CASSIQGMNTEAFF; CDR3nt: TGTGCCAGTAGTATCCAGGGTATGAACACTGAAGCTTTCTTT
j_gene: TRBJ2-2; d_gene: -; abundance: -; v_gene: TRBV4-2; CDR3aa: CASSQVYQGTGNTGELFF; CDR3nt: TGTGCCAGCAGCCAAGTGTACCAGGGAACCGGGAACACCGGGGAGCTGTTTTTT
j_gene: TRBJ1-5; d_gene: TRBD1; abundance: -; v_gene: TRBV2; CDR3aa: CASTERTGRNQPQHF; CDR3nt: TGTGCCAGCACCGAACGGACAGGGAGGAATCAGCCCCAGCATTTT
j_gene: TRBJ2-7; d_gene: TRBD2; abundance: few; v_gene: TRBV19; CDR3aa: CASSSTSGAYEQYF; CDR3nt: TGTGCCAGTAGTTCCACTAGCGGGGCCTACGAGCAGTACTTC
j_gene: TRBJ2-7; d_gene: TRBD1; abundance: few; v_gene: TRBV2; CDR3aa: CASSRTGRDEQYF; CDR3nt: TGTGCCAGCAGTCGGACAGGGCGGGACGAGCAGTACTTC
j_gene: TRBJ2-2; d_gene: -; abundance: few; v_gene: TRBV7-8; CDR3aa: CASSLQSLVNTGELFF; CDR3nt: TGTGCCAGCAGCTTACAGTCTCTAGTGAACACCGGGGAGCTGTTTTTT
j_gene: TRBJ1-4; d_gene: -; abundance: -; v_gene: TRBV25-1; CDR3aa: CASSESGGVEKLFF; CDR3nt: TGTGCCAGCAGTGAATCGGGGGGAGTGGAAAAACTGTTTTTT
j_gene: TRBJ2-7; d_gene: TRBD2; abundance: -; v_gene: TRBV25-1; CDR3aa: CASSASLAGAYEQYF; CDR3nt: TGTGCCAGCAGTGCCTCACTAGCGGGGGCCTACGAGCAGTACTTC
j_gene: TRBJ1-1; d_gene: -; abundance: -; v_gene: TRBV7-2; CDR3aa: CASSLDSLGNTEAFF; CDR3nt: TGTGCCAGCAGCTTGGACAGTTTGGGGAACACTGAAGCTTTCTTT
j_gene: TRBJ2-7; d_gene: TRBD2; abundance: -; v_gene: TRBV7-2; CDR3aa: CASSLAEREASYEQYF; CDR3nt: TGTGCCAGCAGCTTAGCGGAGCGGGAGGCCTCCTACGAGCAGTACTTC
j_gene: TRBJ2-1; d_gene: -; abundance: -; v_gene: TRBV4-1; CDR3aa: CASSPPGAQYNEQFF; CDR3nt: TGCGCCAGTTCTCCCCCGGGAGCCCAATACAATGAGCAGTTCTTC
j_gene: TRBJ1-5; d_gene: -; abundance: -; v_gene: TRBV7-2; CDR3aa: CASSFGPGSNQPQHF; CDR3nt: TGTGCCAGCAGCTTTGGGCCCGGTAGCAATCAGCCCCAGCATTTT
j_gene: TRBJ2-3; d_gene: -; abundance: -; v_gene: TRBV5-8; CDR3aa: CASSFDIIITDTQYF; CDR3nt: TGTGCCAGCAGCTTTGACATAATAATCACAGATACGCAGTATTTT
j_gene: TRBJ1-1; d_gene: -; abundance: -; v_gene: TRBV10-1; CDR3aa: CASSEAGNTEAFF; CDR3nt: TGCGCCAGCAGTGAGGCAGGGAACACTGAAGCTTTCTTT